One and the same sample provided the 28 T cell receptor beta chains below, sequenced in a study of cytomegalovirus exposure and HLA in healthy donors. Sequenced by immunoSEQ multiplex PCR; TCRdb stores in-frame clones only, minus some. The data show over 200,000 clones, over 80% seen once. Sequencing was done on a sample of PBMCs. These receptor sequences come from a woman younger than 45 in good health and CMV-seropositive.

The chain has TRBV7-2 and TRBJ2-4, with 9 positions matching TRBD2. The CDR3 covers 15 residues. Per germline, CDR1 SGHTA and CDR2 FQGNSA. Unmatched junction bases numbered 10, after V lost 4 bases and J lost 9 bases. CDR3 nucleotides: TGTGCCAGCAGCTCGGGACTAGCCCACGTAGCCATTCAGTACTTC. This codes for CASSSGLAHVAIQYF.

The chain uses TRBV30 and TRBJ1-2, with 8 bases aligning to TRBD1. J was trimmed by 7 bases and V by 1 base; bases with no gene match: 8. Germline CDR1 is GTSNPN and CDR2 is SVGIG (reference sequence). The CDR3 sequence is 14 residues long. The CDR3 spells CAWSERTGRGGYTF. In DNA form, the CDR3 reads TGTGCCTGGAGTGAGAGGACAGGGAGAGGTGGCTACACCTTC.

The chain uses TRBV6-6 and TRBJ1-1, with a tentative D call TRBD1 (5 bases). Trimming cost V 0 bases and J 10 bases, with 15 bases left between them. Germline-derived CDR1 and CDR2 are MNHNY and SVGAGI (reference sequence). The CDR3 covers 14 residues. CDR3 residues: CASSYSIMRRGAFF. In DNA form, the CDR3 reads TGTGCCAGCAGTTACTCGATTATGAGAAGGGGAGCTTTCTTT.

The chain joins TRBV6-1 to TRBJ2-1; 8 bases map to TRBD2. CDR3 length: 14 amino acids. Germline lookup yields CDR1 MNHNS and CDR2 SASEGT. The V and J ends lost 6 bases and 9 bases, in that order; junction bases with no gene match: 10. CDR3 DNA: TGTGCCAGCAGGTGGGCGGGAGGAGAGAGTGAGCAGTTCTTC. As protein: CASRWAGGESEQFF.

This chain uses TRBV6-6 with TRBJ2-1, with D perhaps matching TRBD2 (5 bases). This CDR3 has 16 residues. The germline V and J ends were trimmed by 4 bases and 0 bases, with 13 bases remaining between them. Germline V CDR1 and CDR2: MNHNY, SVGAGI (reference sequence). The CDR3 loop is CASSSWTGSSYNEQFF. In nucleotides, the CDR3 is TGTGCCAGCAGTTCCTGGACTGGGAGCTCCTACAATGAGCAGTTCTTC.

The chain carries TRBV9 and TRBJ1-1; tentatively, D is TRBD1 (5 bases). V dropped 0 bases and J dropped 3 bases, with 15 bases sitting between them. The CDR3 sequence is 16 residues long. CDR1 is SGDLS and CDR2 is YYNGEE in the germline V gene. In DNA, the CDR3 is TGTGCCAGCAGCGTAGCATTTGGGGCAGGGTACACTGAAGCTTTCTTT. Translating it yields CASSVAFGAGYTEAFF.

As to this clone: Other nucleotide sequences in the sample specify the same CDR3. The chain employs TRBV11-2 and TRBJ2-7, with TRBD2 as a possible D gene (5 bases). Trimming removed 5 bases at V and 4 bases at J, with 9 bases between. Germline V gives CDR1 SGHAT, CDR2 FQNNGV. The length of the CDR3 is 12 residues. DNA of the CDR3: TGTGCCAGCAGCCCACGGGGTTACGAGCAGTACTTC. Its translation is CASSPRGYEQYF.

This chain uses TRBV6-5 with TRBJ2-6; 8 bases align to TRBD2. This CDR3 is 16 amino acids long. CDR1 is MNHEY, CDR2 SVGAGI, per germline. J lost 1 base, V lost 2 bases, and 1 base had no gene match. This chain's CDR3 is CASSYPGGSGANVLTF. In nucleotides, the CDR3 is TGTGCCAGCAGTTACCCGGGAGGGTCTGGGGCCAACGTCCTGACTTTC.

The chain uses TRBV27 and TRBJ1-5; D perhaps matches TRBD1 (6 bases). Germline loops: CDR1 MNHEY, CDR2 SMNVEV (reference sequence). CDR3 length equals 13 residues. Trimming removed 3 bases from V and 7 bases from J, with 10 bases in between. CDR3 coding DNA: TGTGCCAGCAGTTTCACAGGGAGCCAGCCCCAGCATTTT. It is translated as CASSFTGSQPQHF.

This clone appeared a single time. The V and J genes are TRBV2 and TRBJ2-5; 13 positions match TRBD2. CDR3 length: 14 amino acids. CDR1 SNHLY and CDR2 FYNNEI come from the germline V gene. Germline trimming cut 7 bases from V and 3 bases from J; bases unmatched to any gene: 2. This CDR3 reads CASKGLAGEETQYF. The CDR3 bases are TGTGCCAGCAAAGGACTAGCGGGAGAAGAGACCCAGTACTTC.

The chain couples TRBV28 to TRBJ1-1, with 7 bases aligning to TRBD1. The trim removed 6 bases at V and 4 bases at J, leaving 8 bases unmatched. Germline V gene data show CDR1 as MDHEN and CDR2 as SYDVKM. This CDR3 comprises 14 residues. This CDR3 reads CASSLDRVSTEAFF. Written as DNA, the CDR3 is TGTGCCAGCAGCCTAGACAGGGTGTCCACTGAAGCTTTCTTT.

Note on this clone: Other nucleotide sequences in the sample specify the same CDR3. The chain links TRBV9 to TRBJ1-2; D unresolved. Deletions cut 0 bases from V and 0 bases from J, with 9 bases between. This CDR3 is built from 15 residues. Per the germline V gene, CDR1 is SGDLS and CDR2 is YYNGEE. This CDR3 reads CASSVVEGANYGYTF. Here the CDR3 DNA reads TGTGCCAGCAGCGTAGTGGAGGGTGCTAACTATGGCTACACCTTC. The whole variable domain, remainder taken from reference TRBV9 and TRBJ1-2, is DSGVTQTPKHLITATGQRVTLRCSPRSGDLSVYWYQQSLDQGLQFLIQYYNGEERAKGNILERFSAQQFPDLHSELNLSSLELGDSALYFCASSVVEGANYGYTFGSGTRLTVV.

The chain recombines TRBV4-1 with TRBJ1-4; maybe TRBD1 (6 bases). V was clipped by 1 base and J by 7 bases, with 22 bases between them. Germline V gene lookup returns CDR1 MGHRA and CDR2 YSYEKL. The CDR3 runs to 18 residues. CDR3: CASSQAFRRGRVSEKLFF. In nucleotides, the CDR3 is TGCGCCAGCAGCCAAGCCTTCCGCAGGGGACGGGTTAGTGAAAAACTGTTTTTT.

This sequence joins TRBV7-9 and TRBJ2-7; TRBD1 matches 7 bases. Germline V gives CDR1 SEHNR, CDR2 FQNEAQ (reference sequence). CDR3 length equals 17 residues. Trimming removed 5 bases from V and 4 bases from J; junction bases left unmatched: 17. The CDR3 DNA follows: TGTGCCAGCAGCGCTACGTCAACAGGGGCTTGGGGTTACGAGCAGTACTTC. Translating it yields CASSATSTGAWGYEQYF.

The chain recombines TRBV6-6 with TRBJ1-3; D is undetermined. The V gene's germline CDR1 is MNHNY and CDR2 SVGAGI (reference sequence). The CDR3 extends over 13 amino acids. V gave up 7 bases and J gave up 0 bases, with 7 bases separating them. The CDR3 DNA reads TGTGCCAGCACCCCCTCCTCTGGAAACACCATATATTTT. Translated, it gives CASTPSSGNTIYF.

Here the CDR3 reads CASSLYSGRFSAEQFF. The CDR3 nucleotides read TGTGCCAGCAGTTTATATAGCGGGAGGTTTTCTGCTGAGCAGTTCTTC. The rearrangement links TRBV27 to TRBJ2-1, with 10 bases matching TRBD2. CDR3 length: 16 residues. CDR1 is MNHEY and CDR2 is SMNVEV in the germline V gene (reference sequence). Unmatched junction bases numbered 9, after V lost 1 base and J lost 9 bases.

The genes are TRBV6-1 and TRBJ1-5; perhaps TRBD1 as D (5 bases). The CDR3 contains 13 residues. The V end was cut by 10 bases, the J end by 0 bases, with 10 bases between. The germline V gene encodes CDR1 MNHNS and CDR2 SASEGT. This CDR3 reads CATSTDSNQPQHF. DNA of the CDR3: TGTGCCACCTCGACAGATAGCAATCAGCCCCAGCATTTT.

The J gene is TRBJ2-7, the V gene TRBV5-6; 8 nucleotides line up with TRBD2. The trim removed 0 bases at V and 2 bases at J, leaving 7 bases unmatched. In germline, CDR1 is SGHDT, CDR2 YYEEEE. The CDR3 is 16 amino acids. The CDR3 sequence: CASSLGDAGGTYEQYF. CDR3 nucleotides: TGTGCCAGCAGCTTGGGTGACGCGGGAGGAACCTACGAGCAGTACTTC.

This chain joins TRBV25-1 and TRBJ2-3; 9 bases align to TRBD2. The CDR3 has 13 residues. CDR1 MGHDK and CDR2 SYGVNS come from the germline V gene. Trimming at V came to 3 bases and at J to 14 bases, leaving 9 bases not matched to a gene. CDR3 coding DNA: TGTGCCAGCAGTGAGGTTAGCGGGGGCCGACGGTATTTT. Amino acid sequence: CASSEVSGGRRYF.

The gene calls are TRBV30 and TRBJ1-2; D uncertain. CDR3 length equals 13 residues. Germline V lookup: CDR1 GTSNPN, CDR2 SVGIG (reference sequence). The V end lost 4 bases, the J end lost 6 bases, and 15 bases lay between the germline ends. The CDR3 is CAWNMWGSDGYTF. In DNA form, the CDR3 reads TGTGCCTGGAATATGTGGGGTTCGGATGGCTACACCTTC.

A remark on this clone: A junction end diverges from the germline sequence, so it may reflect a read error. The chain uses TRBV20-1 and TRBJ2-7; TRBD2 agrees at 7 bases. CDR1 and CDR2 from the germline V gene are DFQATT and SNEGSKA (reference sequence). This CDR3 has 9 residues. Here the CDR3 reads CKRGDYRNF. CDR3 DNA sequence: TGCAAACGCGGGGACTATCGGAACTTC.

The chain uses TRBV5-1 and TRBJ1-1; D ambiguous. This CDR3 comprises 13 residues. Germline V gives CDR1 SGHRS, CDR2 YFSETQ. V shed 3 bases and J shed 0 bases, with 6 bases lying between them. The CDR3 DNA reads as TGCGCCAGCAGCTCAAGGGTGAACACTGAAGCTTTCTTT. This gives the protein CASSSRVNTEAFF.

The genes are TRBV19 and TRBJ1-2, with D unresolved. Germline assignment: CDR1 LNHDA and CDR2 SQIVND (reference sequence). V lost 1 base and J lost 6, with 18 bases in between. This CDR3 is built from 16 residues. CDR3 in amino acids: CASSIVTLQKSHGYTF. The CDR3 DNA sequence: TGTGCCAGTAGTATAGTCACCTTACAGAAGTCCCATGGCTACACCTTC.

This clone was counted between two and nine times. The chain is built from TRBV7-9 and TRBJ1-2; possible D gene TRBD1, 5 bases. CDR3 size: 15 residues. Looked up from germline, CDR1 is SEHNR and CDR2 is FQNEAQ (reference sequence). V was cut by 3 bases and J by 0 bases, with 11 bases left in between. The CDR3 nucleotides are TGTGCCAGCAGCTTGGGACTACAAGCTAACTATGGCTACACCTTC. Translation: CASSLGLQANYGYTF.

CDR3 sequence: CASSHQEYGYTF. The CDR3 nucleotides are TGTGCCAGCAGCCATCAGGAATATGGCTACACCTTC. The chain joins TRBV11-3 to TRBJ1-2, with D unclear. The CDR3 runs 12 residues. Germline V lookup: CDR1 SGHNT, CDR2 YENEEA. Trimming pared 5 bases from V and 5 bases from J, leaving 9 bases between.

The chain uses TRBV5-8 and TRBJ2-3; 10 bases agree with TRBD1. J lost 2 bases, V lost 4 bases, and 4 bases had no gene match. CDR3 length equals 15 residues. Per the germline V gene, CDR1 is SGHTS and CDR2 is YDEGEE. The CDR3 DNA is TGTGCCAGCAGCCTGGACAGGGGGGCCACAGATACGCAGTATTTT. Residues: CASSLDRGATDTQYF.

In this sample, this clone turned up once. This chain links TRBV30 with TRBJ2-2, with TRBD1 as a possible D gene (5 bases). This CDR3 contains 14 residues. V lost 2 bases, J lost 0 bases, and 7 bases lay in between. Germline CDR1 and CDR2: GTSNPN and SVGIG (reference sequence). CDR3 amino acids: CAWSKGPNTGELFF. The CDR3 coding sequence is TGTGCCTGGAGTAAGGGGCCGAACACCGGGGAGCTGTTTTTT. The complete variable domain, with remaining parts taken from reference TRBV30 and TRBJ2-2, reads SQTIHQWPATLVQPVGSPLSLECTVEGTSNPNLYWYRQAAGRGLQLLFYSVGIGQISSEVPQNLSASRPQDRQFILSSKKLLLSDSGFYLCAWSKGPNTGELFFGEGSRLTVL.

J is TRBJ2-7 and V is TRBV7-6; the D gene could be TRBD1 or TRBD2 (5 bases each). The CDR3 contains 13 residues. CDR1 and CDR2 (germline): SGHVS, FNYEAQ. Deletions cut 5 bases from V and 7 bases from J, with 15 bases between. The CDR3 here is CASSQDGWGEQYF. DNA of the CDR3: TGTGCCAGCAGCCAGGACGGGTGGGGGGAGCAGTACTTC. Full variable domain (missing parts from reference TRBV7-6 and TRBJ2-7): GAGVSQSPRYKVTKRGQDVALRCDPISGHVSLYWYRQALGQGPEFLTYFNYEAQQDKSGLPNDRFSAERPEGSISTLTIQRTEQRDSAMYRCASSQDGWGEQYFGPGTRLTVT.